One and the same sample provided the 17 T cell receptor beta chains below, sequenced in a study of early T cells in non-severe SARS-CoV-2 infection. MiXCR was run by TCRdb on the 5' RACE reads, yielding one entry per CDR3 protein. This sample carries about 61,000 distinct CDR3 sequences, about 10% of them seen once, and the ten largest clones take 1.5% to 2%. The sequencing sample was made of whole blood. These receptors were taken from an adult who was a healthcare worker with PCR-confirmed SARS-CoV-2 infection or an uninfected control (not recorded which).

This clonotype was counted only a few times. The rearrangement links TRBV12-3 or TRBV12-4 to TRBJ1-5; unclear D gene. The CDR3 totals 14 residues. With 3 bases removed from V and 3 bases from J, the gap between germline ends came to 9 bases. This CDR3 is CASSFPRINQPQHF. CDR3 nucleotide sequence: TGTGCCAGCAGTTTTCCCAGGATCAATCAGCCCCAGCATTTT.

Ten or more counts support this clonotype. The V call is TRBV29-1, the J call TRBJ1-2, with D possibly being TRBD1 (6 bases). Deletions cut 4 bases from V and 3 bases from J, with 12 bases between. The germline gives CDR1 SQVTM, CDR2 ANQGSEA. The CDR3 sequence is 13 residues long. The CDR3 region is CSVAGRGYYGYTF. The DNA of the CDR3 is TGCAGCGTTGCCGGCAGGGGATACTATGGCTACACCTTC.

This rearrangement joins TRBV30 to TRBJ2-5; tentative D call: TRBD1 (6 bases). From germline, CDR1 is GTSNPN and CDR2 SVGIG (reference sequence). Trimming removed 3 bases from V and 2 bases from J, with 13 bases in between. The CDR3 is made up of 14 amino acids. Here the CDR3 DNA reads TGTGCCTGGAGGGGGGCCTCGCGACAAGAGACCCAGTACTTC. This gives the protein CAWRGASRQETQYF.

This clonotype appeared many times. The chain carries TRBV13 and TRBJ2-7; D call uncertain. V dropped 4 bases and J dropped 2 bases, with 12 bases sitting between them. Germline-derived CDR1 and CDR2 are PRHDT and FYEKMQ (reference sequence). CDR3 size: 14 residues. This CDR3 reads CASSSPRSAYEQYF. CDR3 in DNA: TGTGCCAGCAGCTCCCCCCGGTCCGCCTACGAGCAGTACTTC. Supplemented by reference TRBV13 and TRBJ2-7, the full variable domain reads AAGVIQSPRHLIKEKRETATLKCYPIPRHDTVYWYQQGPGQDPQFLISFYEKMQSDKGSIPDRFSAQQFSDYHSELNMSSLELGDSALYFCASSSPRSAYEQYFGPGTRLTVT.

This clonotype was counted between two and nine times. The chain joins TRBV30 to TRBJ1-1, with TRBD1 matching over 8 bases. CDR1 and CDR2 (germline): GTSNPN, SVGIG (reference sequence). Unmatched junction bases numbered 7, after V lost 3 bases and J lost 4 bases. The CDR3 is 14 amino acids. The CDR3: CAWSQDRDGTEAFF. CDR3 in DNA: TGTGCCTGGAGCCAGGACAGGGACGGCACTGAAGCTTTCTTT.

At least ten counts were recorded for this clonotype. The chain employs TRBV6-2 or TRBV6-3 and TRBJ2-6; the D is unclear. Germline values: CDR1 MNHEY, CDR2 SVGEGT. The CDR3 is 12 amino acids. Between the trimmed V and J ends, which lost 10 bases and 4 bases, there was a span of 8 bases. CDR3 DNA sequence: TGTGCCACCCGATTGGGGGCCAACGTCCTGACTTTC. It codes for CATRLGANVLTF.

The chain couples TRBV20-1 to TRBJ1-1; tentative D call: TRBD1 (5 bases). The CDR3 is made up of 13 amino acids. Germline CDR1 DFQATT, CDR2 SNEGSKA (reference sequence). V was shortened by 5 bases and J by 0 bases, with 10 bases between the two germline ends. The CDR3 DNA follows: TGCAGTGCTCTGACAGAGTTGAACACTGAAGCTTTCTTT. It translates to CSALTELNTEAFF.

This clonotype has more than one count but fewer than ten. This sequence joins TRBV6-2 or TRBV6-3 and TRBJ2-5; 8 positions match TRBD1. Per the germline V gene, CDR1 is MNHEY and CDR2 is SVGEGT. The CDR3 consists of 15 residues. V dropped 4 bases and J dropped 1; count of bases not matched to a gene: 5. The CDR3 here is CASSFLGQGQETQYF. DNA for the CDR3: TGTGCCAGCAGTTTTCTTGGACAGGGCCAAGAGACCCAGTACTTC.

The chain combines TRBV11-2 with TRBJ2-7, with D tentatively TRBD2 (6 bases). Germline values: CDR1 SGHAT, CDR2 FQNNGV. The CDR3 is 16 residues long. The germline V and J ends were trimmed by 5 bases and 2 bases, with 19 bases remaining between them. This CDR3 reads CASSPTSRRGTYEQYF. The CDR3 bases are TGTGCCAGCAGCCCTACTTCTCGACGGGGGACCTACGAGCAGTACTTC.

In this sample, this clonotype turned up many times. The chain combines TRBV28 with TRBJ1-5, with D unclear. This CDR3 region has 11 residues. Germline loops: CDR1 MDHEN, CDR2 SYDVKM. The V and J ends lost 8 bases and 5 bases respectively, with 7 bases between them. CDR3 DNA: TGTGCCAGCGCAAGGGATCAGCCCCAGCATTTT. Its translation is CASARDQPQHF.

V gene TRBV10-3 combines with J gene TRBJ1-1; D not certain. Germline-derived CDR1 and CDR2 are ENHRY and SYGVKD. CDR3 length equals 12 residues. V was cut by 6 bases and J by 1 base, with 6 bases left in between. The CDR3 sequence is CAIRPENTEAFF. The CDR3 DNA reads TGTGCCATCAGGCCAGAGAACACTGAAGCTTTCTTT.

The chain employs TRBV12-3 or TRBV12-4 and TRBJ1-4; D might be TRBD1 (5 bases). Trimming pared 6 bases from V and 4 bases from J, leaving 15 bases between. The CDR3 runs 15 residues. The CDR3 nucleotides read TGTGCCAGCAGCCGGGGGGGACGGAATAATGAAAAACTGTTTTTT. Translation: CASSRGGRNNEKLFF.

The rearrangement links TRBV28 to TRBJ1-4; 7 bases agree with TRBD1. Unmatched junction bases numbered 6, after V lost 5 bases and J lost 12 bases. CDR1 is MDHEN and CDR2 is SYDVKM in the germline V gene. CDR3 length: 12 residues. Here the CDR3 DNA reads TGTGCCAGCAGTCTCCGAGGGACAGAACTGTTTTTT. This gives the protein CASSLRGTELFF.

This clonotype was seen repeatedly, ten times or more. This sequence joins TRBV6-6 and TRBJ2-3; 9 bases fit TRBD2. The CDR3 is made up of 17 amino acids. Germline CDR1 MNHNY, CDR2 SVGAGI (reference sequence). V lost 0 bases, J lost 4 bases, and 8 bases stayed unmatched. The CDR3 sequence: CASSYSTTSGEADTQYF. Here the CDR3 DNA reads TGTGCCAGCAGTTACTCGACGACTAGCGGAGAGGCAGATACGCAGTATTTT.

This clonotype was picked up many times. This chain joins TRBV12-3 or TRBV12-4 and TRBJ2-2; 7 nucleotides agree with TRBD1. J lost 0 bases, V lost 6 bases, and 16 bases had no gene match. This CDR3 has 19 amino acids. CDR3 sequence (DNA): TGTGCCAGCAGCTCCTACTGGGACAGTTTAATTTCGAACACCGGGGAGCTGTTTTTT. This gives the protein CASSSYWDSLISNTGELFF.

This clonotype was seen ten or more times. The gene calls are TRBV4-1 and TRBJ2-1; the D is unclear. V lost 0 bases and J 8 bases, leaving 20 bases between the germline ends. This CDR3 region has 17 residues. From germline, CDR1 is MGHRA and CDR2 YSYEKL. CDR3 loop: CASSQDFQTTWVDEQFF. DNA of the CDR3: TGCGCCAGCAGCCAAGATTTTCAGACAACCTGGGTGGATGAGCAGTTCTTC.

This clonotype was recorded at least ten times. The chain has TRBV7-3 and TRBJ2-5; D ambiguous. The CDR3 extends over 15 amino acids. The ends were cut back, 2 bases at V and 1 base at J, with 11 bases in the middle. Germline V CDR1 and CDR2: SGHTA, FQGTGA. The CDR3 DNA follows: TGTGCCAGCAGCTTATTTGGAGCCAGCCAAGAGACCCAGTACTTC. Protein product: CASSLFGASQETQYF. Full variable domain (remainder filled in from reference TRBV7-3 and TRBJ2-5): GAGVSQTPSNKVTEKGKYVELRCDPISGHTALYWYRQSLGQGPEFLIYFQGTGAADDSGLPNDRFFAVRPEGSVSTLKIQRTERGDSAVYLCASSLFGASQETQYFGPGTRLLVL.